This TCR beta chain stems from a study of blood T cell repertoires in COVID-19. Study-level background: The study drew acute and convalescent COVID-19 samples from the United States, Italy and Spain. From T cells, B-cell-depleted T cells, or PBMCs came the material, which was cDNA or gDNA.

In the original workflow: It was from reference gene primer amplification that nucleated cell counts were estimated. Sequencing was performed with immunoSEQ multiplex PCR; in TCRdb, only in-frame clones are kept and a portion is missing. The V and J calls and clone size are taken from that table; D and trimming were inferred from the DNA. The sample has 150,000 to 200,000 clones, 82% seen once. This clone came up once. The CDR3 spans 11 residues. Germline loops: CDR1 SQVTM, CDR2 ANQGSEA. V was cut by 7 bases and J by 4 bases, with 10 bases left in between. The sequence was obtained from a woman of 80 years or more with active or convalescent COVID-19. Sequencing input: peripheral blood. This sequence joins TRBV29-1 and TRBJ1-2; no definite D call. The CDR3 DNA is TGCAGCGGGAAGACAAGCTATGGCTACACCTTC. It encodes CSGKTSYGYTF. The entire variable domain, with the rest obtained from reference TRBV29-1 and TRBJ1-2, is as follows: SAVISQKPSRDICQRGTSLTIQCQVDSQVTMMFWYRQQPGQSLTLIATANQGSEATYESGFVIDKFPISRPNLTFSTLTVSNMSPEDSSIYLCSGKTSYGYTFGSGTRLTVV.